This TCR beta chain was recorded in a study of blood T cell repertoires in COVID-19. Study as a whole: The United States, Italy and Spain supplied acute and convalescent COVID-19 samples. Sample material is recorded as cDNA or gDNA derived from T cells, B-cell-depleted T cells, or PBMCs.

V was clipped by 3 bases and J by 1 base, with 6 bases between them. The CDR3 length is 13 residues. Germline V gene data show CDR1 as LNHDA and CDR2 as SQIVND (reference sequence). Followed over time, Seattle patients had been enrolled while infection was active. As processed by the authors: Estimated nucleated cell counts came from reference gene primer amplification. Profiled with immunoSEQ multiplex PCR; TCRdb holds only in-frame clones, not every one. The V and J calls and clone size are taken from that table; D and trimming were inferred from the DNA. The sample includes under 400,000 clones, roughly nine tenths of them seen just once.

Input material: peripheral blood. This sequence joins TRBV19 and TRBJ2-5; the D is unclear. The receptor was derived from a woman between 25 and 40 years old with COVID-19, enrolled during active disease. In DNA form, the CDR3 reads TGTGCCAGTAGTATTAGTCCCCAAGAGACCCAGTACTTC. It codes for CASSISPQETQYF. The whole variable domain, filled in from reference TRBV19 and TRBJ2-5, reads DGGITQSPKYLFRKEGQNVTLSCEQNLNHDAMYWYRQDPGQGLRLIYYSQIVNDFQKGDIAEGYSVSREKKESFPLTVTSAQKNPTAFYLCASSISPQETQYFGPGTRLLVL.